These T cell receptor beta chains were read from a single sample in a study of blood T cell repertoires in COVID-19. Measured with immunoSEQ multiplex PCR; TCRdb has only the in-frame clones, and not every one. The table has tens of thousands of clones, just over 90% seen once. Sequencing was done on a sample of peripheral blood. These receptors all stem from a woman aged 40 to 50 with active COVID-19. Each CDR3 is given without its conserved first and last residue. Each record gives: V gene, CDR3 protein.

V gene: TRBV6-6; CDR3 protein: ASRSAGSNTEAF
V gene: TRBV4-1; CDR3 protein: ASSQVGQTPLDEQY
V gene: TRBV19; CDR3 protein: ASSISRTGEDTQY
V gene: TRBV11-3; CDR3 protein: ASGTNRAYNEQF
V gene: TRBV2; CDR3 protein: ASSYSGTSGGE
V gene: TRBV11-3; CDR3 protein: ASSLRYEQY
V gene: TRBV11-3; CDR3 protein: ASSSQSGRHEQY
V gene: TRBV19; CDR3 protein: ASSGGLAGATSTDTQY
V gene: TRBV4-2; CDR3 protein: ASSQPGQGVNLNTEAF
V gene: TRBV18; CDR3 protein: ASSPTQGSYEQY
V gene: TRBV19; CDR3 protein: ASRTGGWADTQY
V gene: TRBV5-5; CDR3 protein: ASSLAQGTYEQY
V gene: TRBV28; CDR3 protein: ASSFHGQVGYEQY
V gene: TRBV11-2; CDR3 protein: ASSPTEGTEAF
V gene: TRBV5-1; CDR3 protein: ASSRDRPNSPLH